This T cell receptor (beta chain) appears in the sequencing data of a study of Graves' ophthalmopathy and Graves' hyperthyroidism. Transcripts of RNA were the source for amplifying TCR beta CDR3 regions. In the first round, RT-PCR was carried out with HTBI primers, and a multiplex PCR formed the second round. TCRdb processed the multiplex PCR reads anew with MiXCR; each CDR3 protein has one entry. Of 260,000 or so distinct CDR3 sequences detected, 40% to 50% appear once; the ten largest clones hold about 45%. Trimming cost V 5 bases and J 1 base, with 6 bases left between them. The CDR3 extends over 13 amino acids. The germline V gene has CDR1 KGHDR and CDR2 SFDVKD.

Sequencing used peripheral blood. The chain joins TRBV24-1 to TRBJ2-3; the D is unclear. This sequence originates from an adult man with Graves' ophthalmopathy. The CDR3 region is CATSVLGTDTQYF. For the CDR3, the DNA is TGTGCCACCAGTGTTCTAGGCACAGATACGCAGTATTTT.